Shown below are 13 T cell receptor beta chains from a single sample sequenced in a study of control samples from healthy donors and cancer patients (dated by TCRdb to the early 2020s). The method was the immunoSEQ multiplex PCR assay. TCRdb mirrors the immuneACCESS table, restricted to in-frame sequences. Some clones are absent from its copies; in checked studies, under half trace to an unresolved V gene, and the reason for the others is unknown. For this sample there are about 77,000 clones; approximately 92% appear just once. 5.5% to 6.5% of the sample is taken by the ten largest. The specimen was blood. Receptor source: an older woman in good health.

This chain joins TRBV7-9 and TRBJ2-2; TRBD2 might be the D (6 bases). Trimming pared 5 bases from V and 3 bases from J, leaving 13 bases between. Germline V gene lookup returns CDR1 SEHNR and CDR2 FQNEAQ (reference sequence). The length of the CDR3 is 15 residues. CDR3 in DNA: TGTGCCAGCAGCCCCAAGCGGGTGGACACCGGGGAGCTGTTTTTT. Translation gives CASSPKRVDTGELFF. The entire variable domain, with the rest obtained from reference TRBV7-9 and TRBJ2-2, is as follows: DTGVSQNPRHKITKRGQNVTFRCDPISEHNRLYWYRQTLGQGPEFLTYFQNEAQLEKSRLLSDRFSAERPKGSFSTLEIQRTEQGDSAMYLCASSPKRVDTGELFFGEGSRLTVL.

The genes are TRBV4-2 and TRBJ2-3; maybe TRBD2 (5 bases). Trimming pared 1 base from V and 0 bases from J, leaving 11 bases between. The CDR3 runs 16 residues. The germline CDR1 and CDR2 sequences are LGHNA and YNFKEQ. CDR3 sequence reads: CASSQGTGLSTDTQYF. CDR3 coding DNA: TGTGCCAGCAGCCAAGGTACCGGACTTAGCACAGATACGCAGTATTTT.

This clone was counted a single time. This chain links TRBV5-4 with TRBJ2-2, with no clear D. This CDR3 is 13 amino acids long. The V gene's germline CDR1 is SGHNT and CDR2 YYREEE (reference sequence). The germline V and J ends were trimmed by 1 base and 5 bases, with 6 bases remaining between them. CDR3 bases: TGTGCCAGCAGCTTGATAGCTACCGGGGAGCTGTTTTTT. Amino acid sequence: CASSLIATGELFF. Supplemented by reference TRBV5-4 and TRBJ2-2, the full variable domain reads ETGVTQSPTHLIKTRGQQVTLRCSSQSGHNTVSWYQQALGQGPQFIFQYYREEENGRGNFPPRFSGLQFPNYSSELNVNALELDDSALYLCASSLIATGELFFGEGSRLTVL.

This chain joins TRBV18 and TRBJ1-5; no definite D call. Germline loops: CDR1 KGHSH, CDR2 LQKENI. The CDR3 runs 15 residues. V lost 3 bases and J lost 0, with 9 bases in between. This CDR3 is CASSPAGYSNQPQHF. CDR3 DNA sequence: TGTGCCAGCTCACCGGCCGGGTATAGCAATCAGCCCCAGCATTTT.

The chain combines TRBV19 with TRBJ2-1, with unresolved D. The CDR3 sequence is 15 residues long. The V end was cut by 4 bases, the J end by 2 bases, with 12 bases between. Per the germline V gene, CDR1 is LNHDA and CDR2 is SQIVND (reference sequence). In DNA form, the CDR3 reads TGTGCCAGTAGTAATCCCGGGTTGACCTACAATGAGCAGTTCTTC. Protein sequence: CASSNPGLTYNEQFF.

CDR3 residues: CASSRLAGEGPYEQYF. The CDR3 region has the DNA TGTGCCAGCTCACGACTAGCGGGAGAGGGCCCCTACGAGCAGTACTTC. V is TRBV18 and J is TRBJ2-7; 12 nucleotides agree with TRBD2. Losses at the gene ends were 4 bases for V and 2 bases for J; bases not matched to a gene: 6. Germline V gene sequence: CDR1 KGHSH, CDR2 LQKENI. CDR3 size: 16 residues. Together with reference TRBV18 and TRBJ2-7, the CDR3 gives the full variable domain: NAGVMQNPRHLVRRRGQEARLRCSPMKGHSHVYWYRQLPEEGLKFMVYLQKENIIDESGMPKERFSAEFPKEGPSILRIQQVVRGDSAAYFCASSRLAGEGPYEQYFGPGTRLTVT.

The chain joins TRBV27 to TRBJ1-6; 8 nucleotides agree with TRBD1. Germline assignment: CDR1 MNHEY and CDR2 SMNVEV (reference sequence). J was trimmed by 7 bases and V by 3 bases; bases with no gene match: 17. CDR3 size: 19 residues. The CDR3 reads CASSFHRDRRQGRNSPLHF. The CDR3 DNA is TGTGCCAGCAGTTTTCACCGGGACAGGCGCCAAGGACGGAATTCACCCCTCCACTTT.

The J gene is TRBJ2-7, the V gene TRBV28; TRBD2 might be the D (5 bases). The V gene's germline CDR1 is MDHEN and CDR2 SYDVKM. The CDR3 contains 13 residues. Trimming pared 7 bases from V and 5 bases from J, leaving 15 bases between. CDR3 nucleotide sequence: TGTGCCAGCAAGAAAAGTGAGGGTGACGAGCAGTACTTC. Translated: CASKKSEGDEQYF.

The chain couples TRBV19 to TRBJ2-4; 7 nucleotides align to TRBD2. J was trimmed by 1 base and V by 6 bases; bases with no gene match: 3. The CDR3 length is 14 residues. Germline-derived CDR1 and CDR2 are LNHDA and SQIVND (reference sequence). CDR3 in amino acids: CASSGRSAKNIQYF. In DNA form, the CDR3 reads TGTGCCAGTAGCGGGAGGTCGGCCAAAAACATTCAGTACTTC.

The rearrangement uses TRBV11-2 and TRBJ2-5, with D hard to call. Germline V lookup: CDR1 SGHAT, CDR2 FQNNGV. Trimming stripped 5 bases from V and 3 bases from J, with 7 bases between. The CDR3 loop spans 12 amino acids. As DNA, the CDR3 is TGTGCCAGCAGCGTCAGTGAAGAGACCCAGTACTTC. Residues: CASSVSEETQYF.

The chain's CDR3 is CASSISGSSYEQYF. For the CDR3, the DNA is TGTGCCAGCAGCATAAGTGGGAGCTCCTACGAGCAGTACTTC. This chain links TRBV9 with TRBJ2-7, with D perhaps TRBD2 (5 bases). The length of the CDR3 is 14 residues. The ends were cut back, 4 bases at V and 0 bases at J, with 11 bases in the middle. The germline V gene encodes CDR1 SGDLS and CDR2 YYNGEE.

V and J are TRBV5-1 and TRBJ1-6; TRBD1 aligns across 10 bases. The CDR3 spans 16 residues. Germline V CDR1 and CDR2: SGHRS, YFSETQ. Unmatched junction bases numbered 11, after V lost 4 bases and J lost 10 bases. In nucleotides, the CDR3 is TGCGCCAGCAGCCCGGGACAGGGGCAACAATGGTCACCCCTCCACTTT. It is translated as CASSPGQGQQWSPLHF.

This chain connects TRBV28 to TRBJ1-1; D might be TRBD1 (5 bases). The CDR3 consists of 13 residues. V lost 1 base, J lost 7 bases, and 10 bases lay in between. Germline-derived CDR1 and CDR2 are MDHEN and SYDVKM. DNA of the CDR3: TGTGCCAGCAGTTTATTTCGGCAGGGTGAAGCTTTCTTT. It specifies CASSLFRQGEAFF.